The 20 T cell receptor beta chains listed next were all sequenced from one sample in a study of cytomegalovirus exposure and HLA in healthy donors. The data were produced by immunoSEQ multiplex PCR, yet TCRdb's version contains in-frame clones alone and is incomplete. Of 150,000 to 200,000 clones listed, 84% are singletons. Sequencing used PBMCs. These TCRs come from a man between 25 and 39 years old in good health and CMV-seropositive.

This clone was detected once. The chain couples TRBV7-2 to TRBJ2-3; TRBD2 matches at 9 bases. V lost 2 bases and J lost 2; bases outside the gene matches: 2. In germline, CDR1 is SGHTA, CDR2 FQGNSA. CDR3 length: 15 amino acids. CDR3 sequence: CASSLLAGDTDTQYF. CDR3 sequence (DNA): TGTGCCAGCAGCTTATTAGCGGGAGACACAGATACGCAGTATTTT.

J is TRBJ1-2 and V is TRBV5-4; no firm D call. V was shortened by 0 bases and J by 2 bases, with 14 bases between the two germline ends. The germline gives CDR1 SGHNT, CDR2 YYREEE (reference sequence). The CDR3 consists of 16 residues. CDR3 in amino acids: CASSLGQGWANYGYTF. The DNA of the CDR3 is TGTGCCAGCAGCTTGGGACAAGGATGGGCAAACTATGGCTACACCTTC. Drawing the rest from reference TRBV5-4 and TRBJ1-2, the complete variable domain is ETGVTQSPTHLIKTRGQQVTLRCSSQSGHNTVSWYQQALGQGPQFIFQYYREEENGRGNFPPRFSGLQFPNYSSELNVNALELDDSALYLCASSLGQGWANYGYTFGSGTRLTVV.

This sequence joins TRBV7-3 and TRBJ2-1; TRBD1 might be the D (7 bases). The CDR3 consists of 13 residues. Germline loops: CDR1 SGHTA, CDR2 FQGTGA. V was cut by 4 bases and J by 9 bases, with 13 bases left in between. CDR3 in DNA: TGTGCCAGCAGCTCTCAGGGGGGAAGTGAGCAGTTCTTC. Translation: CASSSQGGSEQFF.

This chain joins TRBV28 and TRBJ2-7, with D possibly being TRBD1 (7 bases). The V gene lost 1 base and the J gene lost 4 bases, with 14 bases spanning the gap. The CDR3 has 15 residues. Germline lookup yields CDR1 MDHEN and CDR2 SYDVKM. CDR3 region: CASSLLGRGVYEQYF. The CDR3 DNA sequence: TGTGCCAGCAGTTTATTGGGCAGGGGGGTGTACGAGCAGTACTTC.

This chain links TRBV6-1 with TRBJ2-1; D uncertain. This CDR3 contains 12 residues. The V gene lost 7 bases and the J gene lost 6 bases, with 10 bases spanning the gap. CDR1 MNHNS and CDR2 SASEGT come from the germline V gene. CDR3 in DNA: TGTGCCAGCAAGACACGAGCCAATGAGCAGTTCTTC. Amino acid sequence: CASKTRANEQFF.

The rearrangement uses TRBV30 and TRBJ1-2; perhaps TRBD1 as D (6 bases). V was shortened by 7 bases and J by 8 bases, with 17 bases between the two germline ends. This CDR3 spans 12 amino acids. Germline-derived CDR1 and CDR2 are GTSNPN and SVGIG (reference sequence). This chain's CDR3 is CAFAYRVGGYTF. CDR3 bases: TGTGCCTTCGCGTACAGGGTTGGCGGCTACACCTTC.

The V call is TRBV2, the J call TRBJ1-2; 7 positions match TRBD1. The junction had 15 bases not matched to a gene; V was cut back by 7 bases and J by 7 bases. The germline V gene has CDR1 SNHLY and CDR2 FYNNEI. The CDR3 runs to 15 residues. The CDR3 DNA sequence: TGTGCCAGCACGCCCCCCCGCAGAGGGGGCTCTGGCTACACCTTC. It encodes CASTPPRRGGSGYTF. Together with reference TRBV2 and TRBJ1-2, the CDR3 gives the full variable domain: EPEVTQTPSHQVTQMGQEVILRCVPISNHLYFYWYRQILGQKVEFLVSFYNNEISEKSEIFDDQFSVERPDGSNFTLKIRSTKLEDSAMYFCASTPPRRGGSGYTFGSGTRLTVV.

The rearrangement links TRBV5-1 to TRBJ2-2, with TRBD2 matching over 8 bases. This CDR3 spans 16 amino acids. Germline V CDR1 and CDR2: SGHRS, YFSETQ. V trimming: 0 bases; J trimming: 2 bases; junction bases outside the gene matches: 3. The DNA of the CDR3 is TGCGCCAGCAGCTTGGATTTAGCGGGAAACACCGGGGAGCTGTTTTTT. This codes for CASSLDLAGNTGELFF.

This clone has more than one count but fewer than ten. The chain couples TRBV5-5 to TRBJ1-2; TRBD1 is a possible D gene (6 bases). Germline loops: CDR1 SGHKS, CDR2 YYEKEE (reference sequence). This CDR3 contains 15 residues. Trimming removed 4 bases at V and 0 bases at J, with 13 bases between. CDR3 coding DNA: TGTGCCAGCAGCCCAGGACAGAGCCCTAACTATGGCTACACCTTC. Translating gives CASSPGQSPNYGYTF.

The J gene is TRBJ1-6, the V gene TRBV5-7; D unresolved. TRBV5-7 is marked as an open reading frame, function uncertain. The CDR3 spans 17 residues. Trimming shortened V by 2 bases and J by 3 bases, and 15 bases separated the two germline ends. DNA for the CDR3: TGTGCCAGCAGCTTCTCTTTGCGACACTTCTATAATTCACCCCTCCACTTT. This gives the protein CASSFSLRHFYNSPLHF.

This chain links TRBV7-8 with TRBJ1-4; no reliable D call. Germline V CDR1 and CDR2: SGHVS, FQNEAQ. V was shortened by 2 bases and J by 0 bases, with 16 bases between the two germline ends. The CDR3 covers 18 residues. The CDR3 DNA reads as TGTGCCAGCAGCTTAATTTATGGGCATATTCCAACTAATGAAAAACTGTTTTTT. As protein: CASSLIYGHIPTNEKLFF.

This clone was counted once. CDR3 protein: CASSHLRPSGEQYF. The DNA of the CDR3 is TGTGCCAGCAGCCACCTTCGGCCCTCGGGGGAGCAGTACTTC. V and J are TRBV14 and TRBJ2-7; D might be TRBD2 (5 bases). Germline loops: CDR1 SGHDN, CDR2 FVKESK. This CDR3 has 14 residues. V was clipped by 3 bases and J by 7 bases, with 16 bases between them.

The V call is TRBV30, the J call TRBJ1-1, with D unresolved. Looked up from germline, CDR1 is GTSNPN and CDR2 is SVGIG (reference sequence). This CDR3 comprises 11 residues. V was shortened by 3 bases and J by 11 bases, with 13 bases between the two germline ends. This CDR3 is CAWSDSARAFF. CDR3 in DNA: TGTGCCTGGAGCGACTCCGCGCGGGCTTTCTTT.

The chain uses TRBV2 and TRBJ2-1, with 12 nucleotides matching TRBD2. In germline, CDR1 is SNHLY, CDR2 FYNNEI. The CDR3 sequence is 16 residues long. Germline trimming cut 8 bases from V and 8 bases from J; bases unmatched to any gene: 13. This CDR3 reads CASLGTSGSKGDEQFF. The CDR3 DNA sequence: TGTGCCAGCCTCGGGACTAGCGGGTCCAAGGGCGATGAGCAGTTCTTC.

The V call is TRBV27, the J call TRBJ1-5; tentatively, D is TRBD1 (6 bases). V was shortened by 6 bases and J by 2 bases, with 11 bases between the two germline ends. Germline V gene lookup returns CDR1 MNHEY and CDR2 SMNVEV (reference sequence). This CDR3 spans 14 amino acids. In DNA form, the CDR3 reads TGTGCCAGCAGGGGAGGGGGAGGCAATCAGCCCCAGCATTTT. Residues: CASRGGGGNQPQHF.

The CDR3 coding sequence is TGCGCCAGCAGCACCCGACTAGCGGAGGCAAACAATGAGCAGTTCTTC. It translates to CASSTRLAEANNEQFF. The J gene is TRBJ2-1, the V gene TRBV5-1, with 9 bases identical to TRBD2. Germline values: CDR1 SGHRS, CDR2 YFSETQ. Unmatched junction bases numbered 10, after V lost 4 bases and J lost 5 bases. The CDR3 totals 16 residues.

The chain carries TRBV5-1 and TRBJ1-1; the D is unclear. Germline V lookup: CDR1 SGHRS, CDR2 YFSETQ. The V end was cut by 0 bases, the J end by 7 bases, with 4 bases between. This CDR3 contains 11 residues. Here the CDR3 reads CASSLDGEAFF. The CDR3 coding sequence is TGCGCCAGCAGCTTGGACGGTGAAGCTTTCTTT.

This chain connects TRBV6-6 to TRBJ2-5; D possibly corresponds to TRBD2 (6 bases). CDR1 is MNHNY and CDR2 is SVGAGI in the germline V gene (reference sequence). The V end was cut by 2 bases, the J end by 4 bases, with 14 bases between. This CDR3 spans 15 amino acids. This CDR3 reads CASSYTYGGRETQYF. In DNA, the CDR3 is TGTGCCAGCAGTTACACATATGGGGGGAGAGAGACCCAGTACTTC.

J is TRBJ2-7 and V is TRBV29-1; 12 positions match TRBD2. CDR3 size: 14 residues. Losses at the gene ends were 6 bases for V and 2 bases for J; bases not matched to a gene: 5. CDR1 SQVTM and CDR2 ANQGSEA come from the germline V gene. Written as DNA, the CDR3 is TGCAGCGTGCATACTAGCGGGGGGACCTACGAGCAGTACTTC. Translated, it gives CSVHTSGGTYEQYF.

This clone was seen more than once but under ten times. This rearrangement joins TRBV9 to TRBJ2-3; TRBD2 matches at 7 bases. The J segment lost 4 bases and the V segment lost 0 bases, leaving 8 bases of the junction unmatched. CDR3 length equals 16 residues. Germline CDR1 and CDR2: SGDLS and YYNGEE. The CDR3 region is CASSVEASGTADTQYF. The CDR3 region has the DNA TGTGCCAGCAGCGTAGAAGCGAGCGGGACGGCAGATACGCAGTATTTT.